This TCR beta chain was identified during a study of shared clonotypes between healthy human individuals. General study results and limits: Clonotype sharing among donors was thought likely to change with sequencing depth.

Germline trimming cut 1 base from V and 3 bases from J; bases unmatched to any gene: 4. CDR3 size: 14 residues. CDR1 and CDR2 from the germline V gene are SGHDT and YYEEEE. CD45RO negativity and positive selection for CCR7 defined naive CD8 cells, a population that excluded terminally differentiated effector memory CD45RA+ cells. There were only Caucasian adults among the donors, and all lived in Nashville, Tennessee. Only in-frame clones appear in the TCRdb table, and some are missing; sequencing was by immunoSEQ multiplex PCR. The sample lists roughly 1,800,000 clones; around 96% were seen once. As regards this clone: What it binds is not known.

The gene calls are TRBV5-6 and TRBJ2-7; 7 bases fit TRBD1. The source of this sequence is a man younger than 35 in good health. The sequenced sample was naive CD8+ T cells sorted from blood. The CDR3 spells CASSLLTGHYEQYF. In DNA, the CDR3 is TGTGCCAGCAGCTTGTTGACAGGGCACTACGAGCAGTACTTC. The complete variable domain, with remaining parts taken from reference TRBV5-6 and TRBJ2-7, reads DAGVTQSPTHLIKTRGQQVTLRCSPKSGHDTVSWYQQALGQGPQFIFQYYEEEERQRGNFPDRFSGHQFPNYSSELNVNALLLGDSALYLCASSLLTGHYEQYFGPGTRLTVT.